The T cell receptor beta chain under discussion was sequenced for a study of ipilimumab plus nivolumab after autologous stem cell transplantation. Patients received nivolumab 3 mg/kg at weeks 1, 4, 7, 10, then fortnightly to week 26. Using immunoSEQ multiplex PCR, the repertoire was profiled, and TCRdb retains in-frame clones only, with some absent. The sample lists around 17,000 clones; approximately 75% were seen once. Germline V lookup: CDR1 KGHSH, CDR2 LQKENI. This CDR3 has 14 amino acids. The trim removed 1 base at V and 4 bases at J, leaving 3 bases unmatched. This clone was detected many times. Other nucleotide sequences from this sample produce the same CDR3.

This clonotype originated in a male donor with diffuse large B-cell lymphoma. The sequencing used PBMCs, collected in a trial of ipilimumab plus nivolumab as post-transplant consolidation. This chain joins TRBV18 and TRBJ2-7; 8 positions match TRBD1. The CDR3 region has the DNA TGTGCCAGCTCACCACGGACAGGGAAATACGAGCAGTACTTC. Translating gives CASSPRTGKYEQYF.